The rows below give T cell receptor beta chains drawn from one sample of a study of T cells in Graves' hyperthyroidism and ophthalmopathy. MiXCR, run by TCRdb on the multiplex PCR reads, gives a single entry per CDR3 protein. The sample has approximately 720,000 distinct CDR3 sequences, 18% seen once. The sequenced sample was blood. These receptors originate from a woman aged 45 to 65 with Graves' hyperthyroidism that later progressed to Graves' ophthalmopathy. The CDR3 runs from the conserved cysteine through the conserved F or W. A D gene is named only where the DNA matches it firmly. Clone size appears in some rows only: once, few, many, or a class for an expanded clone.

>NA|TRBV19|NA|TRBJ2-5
TGTGCCAGTAGTTGGTACGACCAAGAGACCCAGTACTTC
CASSWYDQETQYF
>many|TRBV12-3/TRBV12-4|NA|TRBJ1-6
TGTGCCAGCAGTTTAGCGCTCAGGGCCAATTCACCCCTCCACTTT
CASSLALRANSPLHF
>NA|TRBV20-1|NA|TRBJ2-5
TGCAGTGCTAGAGGGAGGCCGGGACAAGGTGAAGAGACCCAGTACTTC
CSARGRPGQGEETQYF
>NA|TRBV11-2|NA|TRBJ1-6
TGTGCCAGCAGCTTAGATCGAGGGGCACCCCTCCACTTT
CASSLDRGAPLHF
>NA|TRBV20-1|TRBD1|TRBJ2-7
TGCAGTGGGGAGACCCGGACAGGGGACGGGGAGCAGTACTTC
CSGETRTGDGEQYF
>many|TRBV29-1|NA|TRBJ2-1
TGCAGCGCCGACGCGGAAGGCTACAATGAGCAGTTCTTC
CSADAEGYNEQFF
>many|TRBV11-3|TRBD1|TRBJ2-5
TGTGCCAGCAGCTTAACAGGGACAGGGCAAGAGACCCAGTACTTC
CASSLTGTGQETQYF
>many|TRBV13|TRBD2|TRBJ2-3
TGTGCCAGCAGCTTCCTAGCGGGGGACACAGATACGCAGTATTTT
CASSFLAGDTDTQYF
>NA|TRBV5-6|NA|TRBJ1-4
TGTGCCAGCAGCTTCTACGATAGAGCTAATGAAAAACTGTTTTTT
CASSFYDRANEKLFF
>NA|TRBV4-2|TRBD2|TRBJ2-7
TGTGCCAGCAGCCACCAACTAGCGGGGGGATTATACGAGCAGTACTTC
CASSHQLAGGLYEQYF
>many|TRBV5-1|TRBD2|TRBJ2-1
TGCGCCAGCAGCTTCGGACTAGCAGAGGGTGAGCAGTTCTTC
CASSFGLAEGEQFF
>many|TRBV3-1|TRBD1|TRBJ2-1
TGTGCCAGCAGCCGGGGACAGGGTTTTGACAATGAGCAGTTCTTC
CASSRGQGFDNEQFF
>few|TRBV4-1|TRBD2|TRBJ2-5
TGCGCCAGCAGCCAAGATCGGCTAGCGGGGGTCTACCAAGAGACCCAGTACTTC
CASSQDRLAGVYQETQYF
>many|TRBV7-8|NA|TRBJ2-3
TGTGCCAGCAGCTTCGGACTGTACACAGATACGCAGTATTTT
CASSFGLYTDTQYF
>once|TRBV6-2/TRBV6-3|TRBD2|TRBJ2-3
TGTGCCAACCTGATAGCGGGGGGCGGGGCAGATACGCAGTATTTT
CANLIAGGGADTQYF
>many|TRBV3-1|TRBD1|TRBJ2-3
TGTGCCAGCAGCCTAAACCGACAGGGCGGAGATACGCAGTATTTT
CASSLNRQGGDTQYF
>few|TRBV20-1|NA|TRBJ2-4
TGCAGTGCTAATCTCAGGATAGCCAAAAACATTCAGTACTTC
CSANLRIAKNIQYF
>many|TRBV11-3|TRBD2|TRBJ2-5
TGTGCCAGCAGCTTCGGCGGGGGGGCCGCAGAGACCCAGTACTTC
CASSFGGGAAETQYF
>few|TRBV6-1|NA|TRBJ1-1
TGTGCCAGCAGTGAATTCCCAAGTAACACTGAAGCTTTCTTT
CASSEFPSNTEAFF
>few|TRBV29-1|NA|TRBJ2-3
TGCAGCGTCGCGGGCTGGGTCAGAACTAGCACAGATACGCAGTATTTT
CSVAGWVRTSTDTQYF
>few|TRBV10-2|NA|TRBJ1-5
TGCGCCAGCACCCCATCTTCGGGTCATAGCAATCAGCCCCAGCATTTT
CASTPSSGHSNQPQHF
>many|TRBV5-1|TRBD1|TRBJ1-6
TGCGCCAGCAGCTTAGGGACAGGGGAATCACCCCTCCACTTT
CASSLGTGESPLHF
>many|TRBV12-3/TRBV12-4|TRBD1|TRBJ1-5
TGTGCCAGCAGGGGACAGGGATATCAGCCCCAGCATTTT
CASRGQGYQPQHF
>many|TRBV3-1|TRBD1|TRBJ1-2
TGTGCCAGCAGCTTTTATGGACAGGATCTTGGCTACACCTTC
CASSFYGQDLGYTF
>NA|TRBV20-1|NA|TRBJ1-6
TGCAGTGCTACGGAGGGCGGCCCCTCCAATAATTCACCCCTCCACTTT
CSATEGGPSNNSPLHF
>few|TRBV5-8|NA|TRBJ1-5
TGTGCCAGCAGCGTCAAAGCCTTGAGCAATCAGCCCCAGCATTTT
CASSVKALSNQPQHF
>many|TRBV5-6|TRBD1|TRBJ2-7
TGTGCCAGCAGCCCTGGGACAGGGGGCGCGGAAATCTACGAGCAGTACTTC
CASSPGTGGAEIYEQYF
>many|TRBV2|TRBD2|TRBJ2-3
TGTGCCAGCAGTGAGCTAGCGGGAACAGATACGCAGTATTTT
CASSELAGTDTQYF
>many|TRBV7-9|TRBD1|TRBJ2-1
TGTGCCAGCAGCCCCCCCCGGACAGGAAACAATGAGCAGTTCTTC
CASSPPRTGNNEQFF
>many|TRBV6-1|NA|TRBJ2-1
TGTGCCAGCAGCGGCGGGGGCCAAAGAAATGAGCAGTTCTTC
CASSGGGQRNEQFF
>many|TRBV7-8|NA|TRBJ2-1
TGTGCCAGCCACTTAAGCAATGAGCAGTTCTTC
CASHLSNEQFF
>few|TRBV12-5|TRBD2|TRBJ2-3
TGTGCTAGTGGTTTGGGGGCGGGGGGGAGCACAGATACGCAGTATTTT
CASGLGAGGSTDTQYF
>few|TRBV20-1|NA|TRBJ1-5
TGCAGTGCGCAGCCCGCCGGGGGGAATCAGCCCCAGCATTTT
CSAQPAGGNQPQHF
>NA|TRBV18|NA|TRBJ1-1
TGTGCCAGCTCACCAGGGAGAGACAGGACTGTCGGTGGCACTGAAGCTTTCTTT
CASSPGRDRTVGGTEAFF
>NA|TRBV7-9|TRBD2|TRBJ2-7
TGTGCCAGCAGCGGAGGACTAGCGGATTCCTACGAGCAGTACTTC
CASSGGLADSYEQYF
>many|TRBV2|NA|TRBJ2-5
TGTGCCAGCAGATGGGGGGGACAACAAGAGACCCAGTACTTC
CASRWGGQQETQYF
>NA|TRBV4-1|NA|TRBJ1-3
TGCGCCAGCAGCCAAGTTGTCGCCCGGGATTCAGGAAACACCATATATTTT
CASSQVVARDSGNTIYF
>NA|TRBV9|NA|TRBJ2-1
TGTGCCAGCAGCCCCAGGGTCTATAATGAGCAGTTCTTC
CASSPRVYNEQFF
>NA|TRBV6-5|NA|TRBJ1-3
TGTGCCAGCAGTTACTCGAATGGGGGTGCCGGAAACACCATATATTTT
CASSYSNGGAGNTIYF
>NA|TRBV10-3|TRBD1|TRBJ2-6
TGTGCCATCAGCCCCACGGGACAGGGAGACAACGTCCTGACTTTC
CAISPTGQGDNVLTF
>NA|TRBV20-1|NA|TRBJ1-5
TGCAGTGCTAGTGCGGGCGGGAGGGGGAATCAGCCCCAGCATTTT
CSASAGGRGNQPQHF
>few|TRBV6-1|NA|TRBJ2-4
TGTGCCAGCAGTGAAGCGAAAACAGGCTGGGGGAGCAAAAACATTCAGTACTTC
CASSEAKTGWGSKNIQYF
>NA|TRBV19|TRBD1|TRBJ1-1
TGTGCCAGTATTATGACAGGGGTGAACACTGAAGCTTTCTTT
CASIMTGVNTEAFF
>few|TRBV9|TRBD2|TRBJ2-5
TGTGCCAGCAGTCTTCCTCGGTCACTAGCGGGGGAAGAGACCCAGTACTTC
CASSLPRSLAGEETQYF
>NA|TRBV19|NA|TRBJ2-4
TGTGCCAGTCTTGATAGGGGGGCCAAAAACATTCAGTACTTC
CASLDRGAKNIQYF
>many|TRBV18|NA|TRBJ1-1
TGTGCCAGCTCAGCGGACTTCATGAACACTGAAGCTTTCTTT
CASSADFMNTEAFF
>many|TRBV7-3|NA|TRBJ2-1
TGTGCCAGCAGCCCCCCCGGGACTGTCCCTTACAATGAGCAGTTCTTC
CASSPPGTVPYNEQFF
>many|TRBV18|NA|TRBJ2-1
TGTGCCAGCTGTCAGGGGCCGACCTACAATGAGCAGTTCTTC
CASCQGPTYNEQFF
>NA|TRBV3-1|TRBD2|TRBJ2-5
TGTGCCAGCAGCCAAGAGGCCCCACTAGCGGGGACCTTCCAAGAGACCCAGTACTTC
CASSQEAPLAGTFQETQYF
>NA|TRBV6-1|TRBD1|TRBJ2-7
TGTGCCAGCAGCGAGTCTCCGACAGGGATAACGTCCTACGAGCAGTACTTC
CASSESPTGITSYEQYF
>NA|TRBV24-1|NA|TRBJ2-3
TGTGCCACCAGTGAGGTACACACAGATACGCAGTATTTT
CATSEVHTDTQYF
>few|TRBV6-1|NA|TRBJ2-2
TGTGCCAGCAGAAGAGGGACACAGAACACCGGGGAGCTGTTTTTT
CASRRGTQNTGELFF
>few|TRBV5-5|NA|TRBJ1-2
TGTGCCAGCAGCTACCAACGACAGGAACCTATGAGCTACACCTTC
CASSYQRQEPMSYTF
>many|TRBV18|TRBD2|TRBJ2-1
TGTGCCAGCTCACCACGGTCGAGCGGGGGGGCCGGTGAGCAGTTCTTC
CASSPRSSGGAGEQFF
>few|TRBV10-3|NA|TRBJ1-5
TGTGCCATCAGTGAGGGTAATCAGCCCCAGCATTTT
CAISEGNQPQHF
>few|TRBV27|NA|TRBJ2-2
TGTGCCAGCACCGAAACAGTGTTTGGTAGCGGGGAGCTGTTTTTT
CASTETVFGSGELFF
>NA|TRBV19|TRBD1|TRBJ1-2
TGTGCCAGTAGTCAGGCAGGGGGCCCTGCTAACTATGGCTACACCTTC
CASSQAGGPANYGYTF
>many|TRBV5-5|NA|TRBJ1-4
TGTGCCAGCAGCTGGGTCCTTTTCGATGAAAAACTGTTTTTT
CASSWVLFDEKLFF
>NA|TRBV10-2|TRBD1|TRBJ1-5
TGCGCCCGCAGTGCCCCGGGACAGGGGAATCAGCCCCAGCATTTT
CARSAPGQGNQPQHF
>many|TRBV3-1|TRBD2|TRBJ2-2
TGTGCCAGCAGCTTTAGCGGGCCGAACACCGGGGAGCTGTTTTTT
CASSFSGPNTGELFF